This T cell receptor (beta chain) was profiled in a study of blood T cell repertoires in COVID-19. Study-wide context: Acute and convalescent COVID-19 samples came from the United States, Italy and Spain. PBMCs, B-cell-depleted T cells, or T cells were the source of the cDNA or gDNA that made up the material.

Per the original data handling: Amplified reference gene primers provided the basis for estimating nucleated cell counts. The data were produced by immunoSEQ multiplex PCR, yet TCRdb's version contains in-frame clones alone and is incomplete. V and J calls and clone size are those listed in that table; D and trimming were worked out from the DNA. The sample yields more than 85,000 clones, 70% to 85% seen once. V lost 2 bases and J 2 bases, leaving 6 bases between the germline ends. The germline V gene has CDR1 MDHEN and CDR2 SYDVKM. The CDR3 is 13 residues long. Worth noting for this clone: At the DNA level, this CDR3 is encoded by other sequences in the same sample as well.

Sequenced input: peripheral blood. The receptor's source is an older woman with acute or convalescent COVID-19. This rearrangement joins TRBV28 to TRBJ1-2; D unresolved. The CDR3 DNA follows: TGTGCCAGCAGTTTAACGGGAAACTATGGCTACACCTTC. This sequence encodes CASSLTGNYGYTF.